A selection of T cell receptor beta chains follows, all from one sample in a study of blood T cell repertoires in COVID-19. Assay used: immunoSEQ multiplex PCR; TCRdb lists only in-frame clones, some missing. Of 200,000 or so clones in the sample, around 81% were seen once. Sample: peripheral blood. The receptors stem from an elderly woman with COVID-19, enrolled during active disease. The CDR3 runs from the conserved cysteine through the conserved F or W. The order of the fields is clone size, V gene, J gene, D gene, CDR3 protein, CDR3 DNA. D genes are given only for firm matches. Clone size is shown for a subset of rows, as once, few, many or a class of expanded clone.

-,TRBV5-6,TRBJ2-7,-,CASSTNRGGEQYF,TGTGCCAGCAGCACTAACAGGGGGGGCGAGCAGTACTTC
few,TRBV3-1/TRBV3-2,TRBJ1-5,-,CASSPETASNQPQHF,TGTGCCAGCAGCCCTGAGACAGCCAGCAATCAGCCCCAGCATTTT
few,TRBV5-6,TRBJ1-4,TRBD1,CASSYLSTGANEKLFF,TGTGCCAGCAGTTACCTATCGACAGGGGCCAATGAAAAACTGTTTTTT
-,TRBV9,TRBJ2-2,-,CASSVTTSGELFF,TGTGCCAGCAGCGTAACCACTTCCGGGGAGCTGTTTTTT
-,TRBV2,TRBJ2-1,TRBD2,CASSEPSGGYNEQFF,TGTGCCAGCAGTGAACCTAGCGGGGGGTACAATGAGCAGTTCTTC
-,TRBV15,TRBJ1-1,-,CATSRVRRTVNTEAFF,TGTGCCACCAGCAGAGTTCGTAGGACAGTGAACACTGAAGCTTTCTTT
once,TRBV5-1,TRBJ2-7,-,CASSLTGTLGEQYF,TGCGCCAGCAGCTTGACGGGGACTCTGGGCGAGCAGTACTTC
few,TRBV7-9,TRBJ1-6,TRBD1,CASSSPGQGNSPLHF,TGTGCCAGCAGCTCCCCGGGACAGGGCAATTCACCCCTCCACTTT
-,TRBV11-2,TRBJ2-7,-,CASSLGRSSSYEQYF,TGTGCCAGCAGCTTAGGAAGATCTAGCTCCTACGAGCAGTACTTC
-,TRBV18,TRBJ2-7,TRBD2,CASSPTSGRTYEQYF,TGTGCCAGCTCCCCGACTAGCGGGAGGACCTACGAGCAGTACTTC
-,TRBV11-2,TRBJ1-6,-,CASSLFGPYNSPLHF,TGTGCCAGCAGCTTGTTCGGTCCGTATAATTCACCCCTCCACTTT
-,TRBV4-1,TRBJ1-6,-,CASSQGGTNYNSPLHF,TGCGCCAGCAGCCAGGGAGGGACAAACTATAATTCACCCCTCCACTTT
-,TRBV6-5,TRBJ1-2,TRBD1,CASRRTTGNGYTF,TGTGCCAGCAGGAGGACGACAGGGAACGGCTACACCTTC
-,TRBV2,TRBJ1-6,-,CASNGGWGSPLHF,TGTGCCAGCAATGGAGGGTGGGGGTCACCCCTCCACTTT
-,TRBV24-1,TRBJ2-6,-,CATSDAGPGANVLTF,TGTGCCACCAGTGACGCAGGGCCTGGGGCCAACGTCCTGACTTTC
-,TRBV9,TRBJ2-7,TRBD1,CASSPRQGLGDEQYF,TGTGCCAGCAGCCCTAGACAGGGCTTAGGGGACGAGCAGTACTTC
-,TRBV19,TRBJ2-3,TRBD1,CASSIDRGYTDTQYF,TGTGCCAGTAGTATTGACAGGGGATACACAGATACGCAGTATTTT